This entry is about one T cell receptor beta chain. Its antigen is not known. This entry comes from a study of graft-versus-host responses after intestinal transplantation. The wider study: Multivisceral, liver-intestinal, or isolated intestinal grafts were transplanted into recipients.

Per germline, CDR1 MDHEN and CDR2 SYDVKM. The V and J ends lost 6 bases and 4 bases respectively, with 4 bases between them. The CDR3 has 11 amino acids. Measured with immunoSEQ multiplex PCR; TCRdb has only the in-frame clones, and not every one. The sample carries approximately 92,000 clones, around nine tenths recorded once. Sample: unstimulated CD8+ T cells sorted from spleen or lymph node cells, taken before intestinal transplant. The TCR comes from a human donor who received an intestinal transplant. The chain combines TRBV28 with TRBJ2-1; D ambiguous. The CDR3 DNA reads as TGTGCCAGCAGCTCATACAATGAGCAGTTCTTC. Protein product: CASSSYNEQFF.